This T cell receptor beta chain was captured by sequencing in a study of regulatory T cells in long-lasting Graves disease (dated by TCRdb to the early 2020s). Describing the broader study: Patients with newly diagnosed Graves' disease had been on antithyroid drugs for under 3 months. This study used TCR sequencing and RNA sequencing of peripheral blood to compare persistent Graves' disease patients against newly diagnosed Graves' disease patients. The study was registered as a clinical trial and conducted in China. A total of roughly 35 samples were covered by TCR sequencing, comprising around 13 persistent and around 20 newly diagnosed Graves' disease patients. The research as a whole found: TRBV28, TRBJ1-2 and TRBJ2-5 were preferentially used in persistent disease, while TRBV20-1 and TRBJ2-1 were favored in newly diagnosed disease. Only the TCR beta chain was sequenced and analyzed. The authors noted that the small sample size was a limitation that may lower accuracy. Peripheral blood alone was examined, since thyroid tissue, which constituted the primary lesion, could not be accessed. More public clonotypes were shared among persistent patients (under 3,000) than among newly diagnosed patients (966). Compared with newly diagnosed patients, persistent Graves' disease patients had lower TCR Shannon entropy and fewer highly expanded clones, which suggests clonal expansion.

Trimming costs V 2 bases and J 0 bases, and their ends lie 14 bases apart. The CDR3 starts with the cysteine, ends with the phenylalanine, and has 16 residues. Solely the CDR3 DNA is kept, with 48 bases framed from the first base. CDR1 and CDR2, looked up from the germline V gene, are SGDLS and YYNGEE. Turning to this clonotype: Its antigen is still unknown. Base qualities were left out, and no much larger clone turns up one base away.

The time point label corresponds to: newly diagnosed GD, antithyroid drugs for less than 3 months. RNA was extracted from PBMCs in TRIzol for both TCR sequencing and RNA sequencing. Graves' disease was diagnosed according to American Thyroid Association guidelines. Recruitment of patients was carried out at an endocrinology department in Xi'an, China. Each patient gave approximately 8.8 milliliters of peripheral blood, collected in an EDTA anticoagulant tube. Ficoll Paque Plus density gradient separation was used to isolate PBMCs, and no additional T cell sorting was done. An Agilent 2100 Bioanalyzer and agarose gel were used to check RNA quality, and a NanoDrop 2000 was used to measure RNA concentration. The method was multiplex PCR. Sequencing used an Illumina HiSeq 4000. TCR beta libraries were built with iRepertoire HTBI primers and Arm-PCR amplification of CDR3 regions. Before sequencing, the PCR products underwent gel purification. The published analysis was carried out like this. Gene usage analysis of CDR3 amino acid clonotypes used the approximately 62 TRBV and more than 13 TRBJ segments found across samples. COPE and FqMerger were used to merge filtered high-quality paired reads into contigs. BLAST was used to align contigs to IMGT TRBV, TRBD and TRBJ reference genes, and CDR3 was defined according to IMGT. Any clonotype with a frequency above 0.1% was counted as a highly expanded clone. Shannon entropy served as the measure of repertoire diversity, while the Gini coefficient captured V-J evenness. A clonotype was considered public if more than one individual shared it. The raw public data were reprocessed by TCRdb itself: fastp quality trimming at Q25, MiXCR clonotype calling, in-frame beta chains only. Identical CDR3 proteins give one entry, which carries the most common genes and DNA. These V and J calls originate from TCRdb's pipeline instead of the authors' own analysis. This sample has a few hundred thousand distinct CDR3 sequences in its table, and about 11% of those were observed once. The leading ten clones occupy approximately 17% of the sample.

These data are also associated with another study on T cells in Graves' hyperthyroidism and ophthalmopathy. The second source states: Stable Graves' hyperthyroidism was defined as no progression to ophthalmopathy during 18 months of follow-up. Hyperthyroidism patients were aged 18 to 65 years and newly diagnosed, with disease duration of less than 2 months. Patients with uncontrolled infections, other autoimmune diseases, pregnancy or lactation were excluded. Clinical symptoms, serum thyroxine and TRAb, thyroid ultrasound, and orbital computed tomography formed the basis for the diagnoses. A first-round RT-PCR of the TCR CDR3 used the HTBI primer set with the Qiagen OneStep RT-PCR kit. Most expanded thyroid clonotypes (frequency above 0.001) were also found in blood, which suggests that blood repertoires may mirror thyroid immune responses. A model built on a 13 V-J signature distinguished ophthalmopathy from stable hyperthyroidism, reaching 85% to 90% sensitivity and about 81% specificity in cross-validation and 80%/75% in testing. In validation, the model predicted progression to ophthalmopathy with 65% to 71% sensitivity and 72% to 75% specificity, a median of 6.5 months before onset. To identify TCR V-J signatures that set the groups apart, the researchers used a discovery cohort of 100 or so patients, made up of 40 to 45 with Graves' ophthalmopathy and some 60 with stable Graves' hyperthyroidism. An independent validation cohort of around 19 hyperthyroidism patients and roughly 16 patients who later progressed to ophthalmopathy tested prospective prediction of ophthalmopathy. The roughly 100 discovery patients were randomly split 7:3 into training and test sets. In addition, the study compared T-cell repertoires in thyroid tissue and in blood from six Graves' hyperthyroidism patients. After sampling, hyperthyroidism patients received methimazole starting at 30 mg daily, and ophthalmopathy patients received high-dose intravenous methylprednisolone. A second multiplex PCR round built the libraries, followed by size selection and purification. The libraries were sequenced on an Illumina HiSeq2000 using paired-end 100 bp reads. SOAPnuke was used to process the raw data, removing reads that contained adapters or uncalled bases, had a mean Phred below 15, or lacked an exact match to the constant primer or identifier. COPE v1.2.5 was used to merge high-quality paired reads, and clonotypes were defined as unique nucleotide sequences. MiTCR v1.1 was used to align clonotypes to the IMGT TRBV, TRBD and TRBJ reference segments. The analysis was restricted to V-J combinations with a frequency above 0.0001, which together covered around 99% of the repertoires. The TCS score was defined as F50 (clonal expansion) divided by E x V (chaos), with BLOSUM62-based TCRdist calculated between CDR3 peptides within each V-J. Welch's t-statistics and random forest reduced around 520 V-J features to 10 to 15, which were used in a naive Bayes classifier (R e1071). Sample size was not statistically predetermined, and investigators were not blinded to group allocation. The paper describes TCR Vbeta CDR3 sequencing of 120 to 150 peripheral blood samples, made up of fewer than 50 ophthalmopathy patients, around 73 hyperthyroidism patients and roughly 17 progressor patients.

The V and J genes are TRBV9 and TRBJ2-5; TRBD2 is perhaps the D gene, given 6 matching bases. The sample in question was peripheral blood mononuclear cells (PBMCs), obtained at new diagnosis, from a patient treated with antithyroid drugs. The sequence was obtained from a woman younger than 30 with Graves disease. Donor details come from another sample of the same person, matched by shared clones. CDR3 loop: CASSVSYGGYQETQYF. The sequenced DNA: TGTGCCAGCAGCGTTTCGTATGGGGGGTACCAAGAGACCCAGTACTTC.